The clone carrying this T cell receptor beta chain appeared many times. Unique molecular identifiers were built into the TCRbeta library. TCRdb called the PCR reads again in MiXCR, with one record for every CDR3 protein. Here the sample spans 350,000 to 400,000 distinct CDR3 sequences, just over 20% being singletons. The record originates from a study of T-cell reconstitution after alpha-beta-depleted transplantation in children. The CDR3 is 15 amino acids. The V end was cut by 4 bases, the J end by 2 bases, with 11 bases between. Germline CDR1 SEHNR, CDR2 FQNEAQ (reference sequence). This sequence was found in a human donor who donated a stem cell graft to a child with acute myeloid leukemia. Sample: PBMCs from the stem cell graft donor, taken from the stem cell graft. V is TRBV7-9 and J is TRBJ2-2; possible D gene TRBD2, 5 bases. CDR3 coding DNA: TGTGCCAGCAGCTCGACTATCCAAAACACCGGGGAGCTGTTTTTT. Its protein product is CASSSTIQNTGELFF.